Listed here is a single TCR beta chain. Data came from immunoSEQ multiplex PCR; TCRdb stores just in-frame clones and leaves some out. Of approximately 48,000 clones listed, around 87% are singletons. This sample is part of a study of OX40 agonist ivuxolimab in advanced cancers. V dropped 2 bases and J dropped 4; count of bases not matched to a gene: 6. The CDR3 contains 15 residues. The germline CDR1 and CDR2 sequences are MNHNY and SVGAGI (reference sequence). The chain recombines TRBV6-6 with TRBJ1-2, with TRBD1 matching over 8 bases. The sample consisted of CD4+ or CD8+ T cells sorted from blood, taken in a trial of the OX40 agonist ivuxolimab. The receptor was isolated from an adult with an advanced solid tumor such as melanoma, head and neck, liver or kidney cancer. In nucleotides, the CDR3 is TGTGCCAGCAGTTACCATGGACAGGGTAGCTATGGCTACACCTTC. Its protein is CASSYHGQGSYGYTF.